The text below deals with one TCR beta chain. As yet, its antigen is unknown. The sample comes from a study of post-analysis software for immune sequencing data. Whole-study results and caveats: Controls had lower frequencies than patients of about 5 TRBV segments, which included TRBV5-6, TRBV5-1 and TRBV20-1.

Unique molecular identifiers were carried by the TCR beta cDNA libraries. MiXCR, run by TCRdb on the PCR reads, gives a single entry per CDR3 protein. The table records 700,000 to 900,000 distinct CDR3 sequences, about 45% of them present only once. Germline V CDR1 and CDR2: DFQATT, SNEGSKA (reference sequence). The V end was cut by 1 base, the J end by 0 bases, with 10 bases between. This CDR3 is 14 amino acids long. The receptor's source is a girl aged 5 to 17 with multiple sclerosis. J is TRBJ2-7 and V is TRBV20-1; maybe TRBD2 (6 bases). Material: blood. This chain's CDR3 is CSARGSDYSYEQYF. The CDR3 DNA follows: TGCAGTGCTAGAGGCTCGGACTACTCCTACGAGCAGTACTTC.